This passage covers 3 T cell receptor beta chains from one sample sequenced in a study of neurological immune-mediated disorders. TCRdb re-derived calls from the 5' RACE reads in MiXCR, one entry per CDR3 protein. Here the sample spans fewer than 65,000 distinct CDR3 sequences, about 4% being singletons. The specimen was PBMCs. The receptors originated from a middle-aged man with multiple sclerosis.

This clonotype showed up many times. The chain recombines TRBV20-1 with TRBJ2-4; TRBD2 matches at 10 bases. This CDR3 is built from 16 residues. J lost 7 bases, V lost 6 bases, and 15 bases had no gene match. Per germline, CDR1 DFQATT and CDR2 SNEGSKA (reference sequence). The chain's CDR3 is CSAAGTSEVPINIQYF. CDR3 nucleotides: TGCAGTGCCGCCGGGACTAGCGAAGTTCCGATTAACATTCAGTACTTC.

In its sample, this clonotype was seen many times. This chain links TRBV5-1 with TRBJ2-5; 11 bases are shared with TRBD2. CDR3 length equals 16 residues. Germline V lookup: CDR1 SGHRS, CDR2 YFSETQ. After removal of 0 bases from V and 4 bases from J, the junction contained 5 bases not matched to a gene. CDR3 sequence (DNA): TGCGCCAGCAGCTTGGCCACTAGCGGGAGCGGAGAGACCCAGTACTTC. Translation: CASSLATSGSGETQYF.

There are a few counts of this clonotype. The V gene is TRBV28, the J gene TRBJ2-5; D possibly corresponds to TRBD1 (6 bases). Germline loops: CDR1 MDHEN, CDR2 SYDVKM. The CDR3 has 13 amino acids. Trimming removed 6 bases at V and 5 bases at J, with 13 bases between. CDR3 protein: CASRSTGLETQYF. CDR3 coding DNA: TGTGCCAGCAGGTCCACAGGGTTGGAGACCCAGTACTTC.